Shown below are 2 T cell receptor beta chains from a single sample sequenced in a study of T-cell memory formation after mild COVID-19. Using its own MiXCR run on the 5' RACE reads, TCRdb lists one record per CDR3 protein. The sample has 50,000 or so distinct CDR3 sequences, 9.5% to 15% seen once. Sample: PBMCs or a T cell subset sorted from them (not recorded which). These receptors all come from a man aged 18-30 years who had mild COVID-19 (a few samples of this study predate the infection). Cell type and time point are not known.

A few counts support this clonotype. The rearrangement links TRBV4-3 to TRBJ1-5; D is ambiguous. The CDR3 is 14 amino acids. Trimming removed 0 bases from V and 0 bases from J, with 3 bases in between. Per germline, CDR1 LGHNA and CDR2 YSLEER. The CDR3 bases are TGCGCCAGCAGCCAAGATCTTAGCAATCAGCCCCAGCATTTT. As protein: CASSQDLSNQPQHF.

The J gene is TRBJ2-1, the V gene TRBV15; D gene unclear. The ends were cut back, 0 bases at V and 8 bases at J, with 5 bases in the middle. Per the germline V gene, CDR1 is LNHNV and CDR2 is YYDKDF (reference sequence). CDR3 size: 12 residues. This CDR3 reads CATSRDRYEQFF. CDR3 bases: TGTGCCACCAGCAGAGACCGTTATGAGCAGTTCTTC. Combining the CDR3 with reference TRBV15 and TRBJ2-1 gives the whole variable domain DAMVIQNPRYQVTQFGKPVTLSCSQTLNHNVMYWYQQKSSQAPKLLFHYYDKDFNNEADTPDNFQSRRPNTSFCFLDIRSPGLGDTAMYLCATSRDRYEQFFGPGTRLTVL.